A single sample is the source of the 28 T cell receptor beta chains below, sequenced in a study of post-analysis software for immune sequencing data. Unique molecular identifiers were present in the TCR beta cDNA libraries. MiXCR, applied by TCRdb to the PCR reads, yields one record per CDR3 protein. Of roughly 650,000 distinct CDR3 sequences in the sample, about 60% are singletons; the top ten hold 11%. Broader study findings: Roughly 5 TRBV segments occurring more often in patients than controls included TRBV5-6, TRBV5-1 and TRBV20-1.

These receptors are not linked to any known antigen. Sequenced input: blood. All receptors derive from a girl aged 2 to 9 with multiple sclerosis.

CDR3 sequence (DNA): TGCAGTGCCCCGTTTACGGGGGGGGCAGATACGCAGTATTTT. Encoded protein: CSAPFTGGADTQYF. The chain joins TRBV20-1 to TRBJ2-3; 8 bases line up with TRBD2. This CDR3 contains 14 residues. The V gene end was trimmed by 6 bases and the J gene end by 4 bases; junction bases not matched to a gene: 9. Germline V gene data show CDR1 as DFQATT and CDR2 as SNEGSKA (reference sequence).

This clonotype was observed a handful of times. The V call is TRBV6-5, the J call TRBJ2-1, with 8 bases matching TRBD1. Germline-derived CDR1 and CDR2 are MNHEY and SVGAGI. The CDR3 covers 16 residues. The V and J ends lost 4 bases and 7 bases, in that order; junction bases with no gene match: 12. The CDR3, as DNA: TGTGCCAGCAGTTTGACCCTACAGGGGGGTGTTAATGAGCAGTTCTTC. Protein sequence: CASSLTLQGGVNEQFF.

CDR3 protein: CASSYSRGSKNIQYF. CDR3 nucleotides: TGTGCCAGCAGTTACTCGCGAGGGTCCAAAAACATTCAGTACTTC. The V and J genes are TRBV6-5 and TRBJ2-5; a possible D gene is TRBD2 (5 bases). The DNA end lines up better with TRBJ2-4; the J call may be wrong. Germline CDR1 MNHEY, CDR2 SVGAGI. The CDR3 extends over 15 amino acids.

CDR3 region: CASSLKGRGQETQYF. For the CDR3, the DNA is TGTGCCAGCAGCTTAAAGGGCAGGGGGCAAGAGACCCAGTACTTC. This chain uses TRBV7-2 with TRBJ2-5, with 7 bases fitting TRBD1. The CDR3 spans 15 residues. CDR1 SGHTA and CDR2 FQGNSA come from the germline V gene. Trimming removed 2 bases from V and 2 bases from J; junction bases left unmatched: 5.

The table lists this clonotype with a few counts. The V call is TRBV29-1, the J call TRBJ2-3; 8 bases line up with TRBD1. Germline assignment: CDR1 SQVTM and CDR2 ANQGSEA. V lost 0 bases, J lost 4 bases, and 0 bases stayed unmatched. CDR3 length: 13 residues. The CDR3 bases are TGCAGCGTTGAAGAACAGGGGGCAGATACGCAGTATTTT. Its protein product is CSVEEQGADTQYF.

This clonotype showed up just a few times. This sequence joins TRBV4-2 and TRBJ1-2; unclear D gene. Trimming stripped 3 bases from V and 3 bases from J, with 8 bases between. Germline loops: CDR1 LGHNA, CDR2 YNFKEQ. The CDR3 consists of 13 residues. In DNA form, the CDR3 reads TGTGCCAGCAGCCACGGCGGGGACTATGGCTACACCTTC. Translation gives CASSHGGDYGYTF.

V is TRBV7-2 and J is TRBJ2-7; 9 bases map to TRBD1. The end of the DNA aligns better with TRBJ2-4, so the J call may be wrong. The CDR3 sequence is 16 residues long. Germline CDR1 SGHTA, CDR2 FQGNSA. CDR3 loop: CASSLRQGGTKNIQYF. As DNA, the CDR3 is TGTGCCAGCAGCCTCCGACAGGGGGGGACCAAAAACATTCAGTACTTC.

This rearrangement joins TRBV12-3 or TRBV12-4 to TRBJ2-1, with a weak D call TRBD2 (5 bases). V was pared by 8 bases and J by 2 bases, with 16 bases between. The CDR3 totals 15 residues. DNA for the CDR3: TGTGCCAGCGGGAGAGGCAGTCGACCCTACAATGAGCAGTTCTTC. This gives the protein CASGRGSRPYNEQFF.

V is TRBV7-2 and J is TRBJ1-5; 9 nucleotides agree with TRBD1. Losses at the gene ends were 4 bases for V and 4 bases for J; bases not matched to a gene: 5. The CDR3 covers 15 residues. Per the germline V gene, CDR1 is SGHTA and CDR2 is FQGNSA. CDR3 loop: CASSSTGGDNQPQHF. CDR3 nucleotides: TGTGCCAGCAGCTCGACAGGGGGAGATAATCAGCCCCAGCATTTT.

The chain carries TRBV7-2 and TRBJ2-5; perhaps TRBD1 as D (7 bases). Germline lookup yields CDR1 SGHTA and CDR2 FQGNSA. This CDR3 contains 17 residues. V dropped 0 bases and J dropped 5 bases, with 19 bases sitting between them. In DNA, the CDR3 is TGTGCCAGCAGCTTAGCGCTCAGGGGGGCCTCTTGGGAGACCCAGTACTTC. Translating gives CASSLALRGASWETQYF.

The CDR3: CASSRPPLRLAGNQSTDTQYF. The CDR3 nucleotides are TGTGCCAGCAGCCGCCCCCCCTTGAGACTAGCGGGGAACCAAAGCACAGATACGCAGTATTTT. V gene TRBV11-2 combines with J gene TRBJ2-3, with 11 bases matching TRBD2. The CDR3 consists of 21 residues. The J segment lost 0 bases and the V segment lost 5 bases, leaving 19 bases of the junction unmatched. Germline values: CDR1 SGHAT, CDR2 FQNNGV.

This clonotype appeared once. Here the CDR3 reads CASKAYSSSDSPLHF. The DNA of the CDR3 is TGTGCCAGCAAGGCGTACTCATCATCCGATTCACCCCTCCACTTT. The rearrangement joins TRBV2 to TRBJ1-6; D call uncertain. The CDR3 is 15 amino acids. The germline V and J ends were trimmed by 7 bases and 8 bases, with 18 bases remaining between them. Germline lookup yields CDR1 SNHLY and CDR2 FYNNEI.

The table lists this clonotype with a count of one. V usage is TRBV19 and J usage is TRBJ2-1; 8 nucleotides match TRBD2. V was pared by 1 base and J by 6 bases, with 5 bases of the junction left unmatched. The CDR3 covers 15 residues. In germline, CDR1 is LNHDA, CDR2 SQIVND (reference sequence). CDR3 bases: TGTGCCAGTAGTATAGTTACAGCGGGAGTCAATGAGCAGTTCTTC. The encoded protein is CASSIVTAGVNEQFF. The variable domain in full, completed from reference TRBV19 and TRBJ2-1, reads DGGITQSPKYLFRKEGQNVTLSCEQNLNHDAMYWYRQDPGQGLRLIYYSQIVNDFQKGDIAEGYSVSREKKESFPLTVTSAQKNPTAFYLCASSIVTAGVNEQFFGPGTRLTVL.

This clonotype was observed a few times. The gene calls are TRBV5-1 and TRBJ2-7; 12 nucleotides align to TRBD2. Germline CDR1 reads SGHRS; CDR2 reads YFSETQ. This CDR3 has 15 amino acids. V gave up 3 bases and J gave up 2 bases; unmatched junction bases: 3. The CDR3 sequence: CASSWTSGTTYEQYF. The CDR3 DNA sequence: TGCGCCAGCAGCTGGACTAGCGGGACCACCTACGAGCAGTACTTC.

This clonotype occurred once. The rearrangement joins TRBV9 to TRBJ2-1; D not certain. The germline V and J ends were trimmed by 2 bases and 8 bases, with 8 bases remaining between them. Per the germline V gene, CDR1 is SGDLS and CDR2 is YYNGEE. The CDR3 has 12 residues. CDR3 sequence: CASSVQTHEQFF. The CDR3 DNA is TGTGCCAGCAGCGTCCAGACGCATGAGCAGTTCTTC.

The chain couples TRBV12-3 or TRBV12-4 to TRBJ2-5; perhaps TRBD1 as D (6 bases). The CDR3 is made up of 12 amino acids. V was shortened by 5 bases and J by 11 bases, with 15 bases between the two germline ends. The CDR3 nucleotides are TGTGCCAGCAGTCCAACAGGGTTGGAGCAGTACTTC. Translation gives CASSPTGLEQYF.

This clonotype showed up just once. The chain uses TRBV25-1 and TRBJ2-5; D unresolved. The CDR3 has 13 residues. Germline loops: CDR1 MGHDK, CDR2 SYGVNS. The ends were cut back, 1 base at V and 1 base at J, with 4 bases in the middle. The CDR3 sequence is CASSESAQETQYF. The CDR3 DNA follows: TGTGCCAGCAGTGAATCCGCCCAAGAGACCCAGTACTTC.

CDR3 DNA sequence: TGTGCCAGCAGTGAAGGGACAGCGTTCAATGAGCAGTTCTTC. This encodes CASSEGTAFNEQFF. This chain links TRBV2 with TRBJ2-1; TRBD1 might be the D (6 bases). Germline V gives CDR1 SNHLY, CDR2 FYNNEI. Trimming removed 1 base at V and 6 bases at J, with 10 bases between. The CDR3 length is 14 residues.

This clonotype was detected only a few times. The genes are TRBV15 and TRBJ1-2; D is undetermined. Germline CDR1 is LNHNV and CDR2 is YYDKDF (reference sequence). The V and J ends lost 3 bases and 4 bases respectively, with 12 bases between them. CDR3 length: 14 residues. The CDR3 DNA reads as TGTGCCACCAGCAGCGGCGGGAGGACCTATGGCTACACCTTC. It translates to CATSSGGRTYGYTF.

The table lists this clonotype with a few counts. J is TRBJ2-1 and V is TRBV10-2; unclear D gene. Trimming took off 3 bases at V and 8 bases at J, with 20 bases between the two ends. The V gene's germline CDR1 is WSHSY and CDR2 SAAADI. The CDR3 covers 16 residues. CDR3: CASSDWATSLQYEQFF. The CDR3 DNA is TGCGCCAGCAGTGATTGGGCTACCAGCCTACAATATGAGCAGTTCTTC.

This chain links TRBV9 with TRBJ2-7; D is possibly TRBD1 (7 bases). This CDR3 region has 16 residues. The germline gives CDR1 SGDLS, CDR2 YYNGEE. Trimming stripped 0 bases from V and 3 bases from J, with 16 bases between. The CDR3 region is CASSVALEGAIYEQYF. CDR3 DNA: TGTGCCAGCAGCGTAGCTTTGGAGGGGGCCATCTACGAGCAGTACTTC.

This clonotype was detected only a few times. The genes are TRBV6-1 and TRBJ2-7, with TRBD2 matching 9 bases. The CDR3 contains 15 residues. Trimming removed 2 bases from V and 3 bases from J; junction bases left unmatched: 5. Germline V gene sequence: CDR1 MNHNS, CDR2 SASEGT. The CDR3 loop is CASSEPGLAYYEQYF. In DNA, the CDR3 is TGTGCCAGCAGTGAACCGGGACTAGCCTACTACGAGCAGTACTTC.

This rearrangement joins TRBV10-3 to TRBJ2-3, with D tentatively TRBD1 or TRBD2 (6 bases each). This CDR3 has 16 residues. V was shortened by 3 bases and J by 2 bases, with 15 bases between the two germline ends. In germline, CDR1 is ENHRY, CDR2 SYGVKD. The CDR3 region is CAISDGWGADTDTQYF. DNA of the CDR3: TGTGCCATCAGTGATGGTTGGGGGGCCGACACAGATACGCAGTATTTT.

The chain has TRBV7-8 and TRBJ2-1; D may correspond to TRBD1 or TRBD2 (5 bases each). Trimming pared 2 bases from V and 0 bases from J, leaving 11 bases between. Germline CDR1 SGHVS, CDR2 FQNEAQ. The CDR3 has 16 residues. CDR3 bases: TGTGCCAGCAGCTTATTTGGGGGTGGCTCCTACAATGAGCAGTTCTTC. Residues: CASSLFGGGSYNEQFF.

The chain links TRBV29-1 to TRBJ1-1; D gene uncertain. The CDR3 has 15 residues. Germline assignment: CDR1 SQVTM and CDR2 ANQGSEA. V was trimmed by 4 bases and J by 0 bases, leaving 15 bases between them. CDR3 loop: CSVVGYGSMNTEAFF. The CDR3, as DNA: TGCAGCGTTGTCGGCTACGGGAGTATGAACACTGAAGCTTTCTTT.

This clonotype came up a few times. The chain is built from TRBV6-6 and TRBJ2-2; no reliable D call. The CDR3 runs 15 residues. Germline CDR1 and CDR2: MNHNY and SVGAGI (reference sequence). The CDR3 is CATQSAGYNTGELFF. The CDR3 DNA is TGTGCGACTCAATCAGCCGGGTATAACACCGGGGAGCTGTTTTTT.

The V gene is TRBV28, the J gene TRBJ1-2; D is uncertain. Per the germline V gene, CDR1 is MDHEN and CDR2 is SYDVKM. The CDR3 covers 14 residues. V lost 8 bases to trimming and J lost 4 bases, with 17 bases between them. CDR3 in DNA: TGTGCCAGCGGTGACCCAGGTGTTGCCTATGGCTACACCTTC. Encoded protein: CASGDPGVAYGYTF.

The CDR3 DNA sequence: TGTGCCAGCAGCGACGGGACTTTAGGAGCCAAAAACATTCAGTACTTC. This gives the protein CASSDGTLGAKNIQYF. The chain combines TRBV9 with TRBJ2-4; D is perhaps TRBD2 (6 bases). V gave up 3 bases and J gave up 0 bases, with 13 bases separating them. This CDR3 has 16 residues. CDR1 and CDR2 (germline): SGDLS, YYNGEE.